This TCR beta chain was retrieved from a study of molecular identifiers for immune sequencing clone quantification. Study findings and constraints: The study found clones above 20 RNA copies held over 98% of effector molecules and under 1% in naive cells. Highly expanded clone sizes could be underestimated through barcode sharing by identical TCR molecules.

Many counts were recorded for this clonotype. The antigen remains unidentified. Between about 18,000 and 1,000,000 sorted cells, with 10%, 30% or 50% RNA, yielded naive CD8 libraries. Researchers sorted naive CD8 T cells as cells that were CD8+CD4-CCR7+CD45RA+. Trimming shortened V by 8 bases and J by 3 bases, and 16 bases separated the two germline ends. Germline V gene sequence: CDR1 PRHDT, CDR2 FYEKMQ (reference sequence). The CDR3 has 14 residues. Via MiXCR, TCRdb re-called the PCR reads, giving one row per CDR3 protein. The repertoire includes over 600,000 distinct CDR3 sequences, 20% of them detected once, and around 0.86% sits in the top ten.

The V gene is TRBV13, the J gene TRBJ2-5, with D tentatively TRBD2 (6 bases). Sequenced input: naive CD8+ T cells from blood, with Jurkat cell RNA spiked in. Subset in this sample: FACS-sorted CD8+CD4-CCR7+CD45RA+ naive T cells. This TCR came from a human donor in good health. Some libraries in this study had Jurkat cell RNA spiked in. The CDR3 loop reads CASRELAIEETQYF. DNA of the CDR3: TGTGCCAGCCGGGAGCTAGCGATCGAAGAGACCCAGTACTTC.